This T cell receptor (beta chain) was captured in a study of blood T cell repertoires in COVID-19. Across the study: The origin of the acute and convalescent COVID-19 samples was the United States, Italy and Spain. Sample material is recorded as cDNA or gDNA derived from T cells, B-cell-depleted T cells, or PBMCs.

Germline CDR1 reads LGHDT; CDR2 reads YNNKEL (reference sequence). The CDR3 covers 17 residues. Trimming took 1 base from V and 1 from J, leaving 13 bases between them. As handled by the study authors: Amplified reference gene primers provided the basis for estimating nucleated cell counts. Assay used: immunoSEQ multiplex PCR; TCRdb lists only in-frame clones, some missing. That table is the source of V, J and clone size, and D and trimming were worked out from the DNA. The sample lists under 200,000 clones; roughly 90% were seen once. Source material: peripheral blood. This rearrangement joins TRBV3-1 (or the pseudogene TRBV3-2) to TRBJ2-2; possibly TRBD2 for D (5 bases). This clonotype originated in a man younger than 35 with active or convalescent COVID-19. CDR3 DNA: TGTGCCAGCAGCCAAGGGGTACAGCGGAGGAACACCGGGGAGCTGTTTTTT. This sequence encodes CASSQGVQRRNTGELFF.